One and the same sample provided the 16 T cell receptor beta chains below, sequenced in a study of blood T cell repertoires in COVID-19. Using immunoSEQ multiplex PCR, the repertoire was profiled, and TCRdb retains in-frame clones only, with some absent. The repertoire includes about 250,000 clones, over 75% of them detected once, and about 7.4% sits in the top ten. Sample: peripheral blood. The receptors stem from a woman older than 75 with acute or convalescent COVID-19.

This clone appeared a single time. The chain carries TRBV3-1 (or the pseudogene TRBV3-2) and TRBJ2-5; the match to TRBD2 covers 10 bases. The V gene's germline CDR1 is LGHDT and CDR2 YNNKEL (reference sequence). The CDR3 is 15 residues long. Germline trimming cut 4 bases from V and 2 bases from J; bases unmatched to any gene: 4. CDR3 sequence: CASSLSGGPQETQYF. The CDR3 DNA reads TGTGCCAGCAGCCTTAGCGGGGGGCCACAAGAGACCCAGTACTTC.

This chain uses TRBV11-2 with TRBJ2-1; 13 bases match TRBD2. Looked up from germline, CDR1 is SGHAT and CDR2 is FQNNGV. The CDR3 totals 15 residues. Trimming at V came to 5 bases and at J to 5 bases, leaving 3 bases not matched to a gene. The CDR3 DNA sequence: TGTGCCAGCAGCCCCGGGACTAGCGGGGACAATGAGCAGTTCTTC. This sequence encodes CASSPGTSGDNEQFF.

The gene calls are TRBV2 and TRBJ1-2, with 7 bases fitting TRBD1. The length of the CDR3 is 14 residues. With 4 bases clipped from V and 4 bases from J, the junction kept 6 bases outside the gene matches. CDR1 SNHLY and CDR2 FYNNEI come from the germline V gene. The CDR3 is CASSGGDSLYGYTF. CDR3 coding DNA: TGTGCCAGCAGTGGAGGGGACAGCCTCTATGGCTACACCTTC.

This clone occurred a few times. The V and J genes are TRBV28 and TRBJ2-7, with D possibly matching TRBD1 (5 bases). The V end lost 6 bases, the J end lost 5 bases, and 14 bases lay between the germline ends. Looked up from germline, CDR1 is MDHEN and CDR2 is SYDVKM. The CDR3 sequence is 13 residues long. For the CDR3, the DNA is TGTGCCAGCAGCAAGGGGAACGGCAACGAGCAGTACTTC. It yields the protein CASSKGNGNEQYF.

V and J are TRBV14 and TRBJ1-1; 10 bases align to TRBD1. The CDR3 totals 14 residues. Germline V CDR1 and CDR2: SGHDN, FVKESK. V lost 3 bases to trimming and J lost 9 bases; unmatched junction nucleotides: 7. DNA for the CDR3: TGTGCCAGCAGCCATGAGACAGGGGGCAGTCAAGCTTTCTTT. It is translated as CASSHETGGSQAFF.

This chain connects TRBV6-5 to TRBJ1-5, with 7 bases matching TRBD1. In germline, CDR1 is MNHEY, CDR2 SVGAGI. The V segment lost 5 bases and the J segment 6 bases; nucleotides outside the gene matches: 10. The CDR3 contains 15 residues. The CDR3 loop is CASSPTGKRVQPQHF. The DNA of the CDR3 is TGTGCCAGCAGTCCGACAGGGAAACGCGTTCAGCCCCAGCATTTT.

This rearrangement joins TRBV11-3 to TRBJ1-3; 9 bases are shared with TRBD1. Trimming removed 2 bases from V and 4 bases from J; junction bases left unmatched: 9. CDR3 length equals 17 residues. Germline loops: CDR1 SGHNT, CDR2 YENEEA. CDR3 protein: CASSLSDGTGKGNTIYF. CDR3 nucleotides: TGTGCCAGCAGCTTATCGGATGGGACAGGGAAAGGAAACACCATATATTTT.

There are a few counts of this clone. The chain couples TRBV20-1 to TRBJ2-3; D gene unclear. Germline CDR1 DFQATT, CDR2 SNEGSKA (reference sequence). V was pared by 3 bases and J by 10 bases, with 8 bases between. The CDR3 covers 10 residues. The CDR3 is CSASGSAQYF. CDR3 coding DNA: TGCAGTGCTAGTGGGTCAGCGCAGTATTTT.

DNA of the CDR3: TGTGCCAGCAGTGGTGGAGGGAATGAAAAACTGTTTTTT. This codes for CASSGGGNEKLFF. This chain links TRBV12-3 or TRBV12-4 with TRBJ1-4; D remains ambiguous. This CDR3 has 13 amino acids. V was cut by 5 bases and J by 5 bases, with 9 bases left in between.

The CDR3 sequence: CASSRQTGGPLQETQYF. The DNA of the CDR3 is TGTGCCAGCAGCCGGCAAACGGGGGGGCCCCTCCAAGAGACCCAGTACTTC. The rearrangement uses TRBV11-2 and TRBJ2-5, with 8 bases matching TRBD2. With 5 bases clipped from V and 1 base from J, the junction kept 12 bases outside the gene matches. This CDR3 region has 17 residues. From germline, CDR1 is SGHAT and CDR2 FQNNGV.

The chain links TRBV9 to TRBJ2-3; 9 bases line up with TRBD2. The CDR3 has 16 residues. The germline V gene has CDR1 SGDLS and CDR2 YYNGEE. After removal of 0 bases from V and 2 bases from J, the junction contained 4 bases not matched to a gene. The CDR3 bases are TGTGCCAGCAGCGTAGTTAGCGGGGGCCTCACAGATACGCAGTATTTT. It yields the protein CASSVVSGGLTDTQYF.

The genes are TRBV18 and TRBJ1-3, with 8 bases identical to TRBD1. V shed 3 bases, J shed 4 bases, and the junction held 5 bases outside the gene matches. The CDR3 has 15 amino acids. Looked up from germline, CDR1 is KGHSH and CDR2 is LQKENI. CDR3: CASSPPGTGGNTIYF. For the CDR3, the DNA is TGTGCCAGCTCACCCCCGGGGACAGGCGGAAACACCATATATTTT. The full variable domain, in which reference TRBV18 and TRBJ1-3 provide the parts outside the CDR3, is NAGVMQNPRHLVRRRGQEARLRCSPMKGHSHVYWYRQLPEEGLKFMVYLQKENIIDESGMPKERFSAEFPKEGPSILRIQQVVRGDSAAYFCASSPPGTGGNTIYFGEGSWLTVV.

This clone was seen more than once but under ten times. The J gene is TRBJ2-2, the V gene TRBV5-6, with a weak D call TRBD2 (6 bases). Germline CDR1 and CDR2: SGHDT and YYEEEE. V lost 6 bases and J lost 6, with 15 bases in between. This CDR3 is built from 14 residues. The CDR3 protein is CASTRRSGAGELFF. CDR3 in DNA: TGTGCCAGCACCCGAAGGTCGGGGGCCGGGGAGCTGTTTTTT.

The CDR3 sequence is CASSPYQGNYGYTF. In DNA form, the CDR3 reads TGTGCCAGCAGCCCCTACCAGGGGAACTATGGCTACACCTTC. This chain links TRBV7-8 with TRBJ1-2; possibly TRBD1 for D (6 bases). The CDR3 runs 14 residues. Between the trimmed V and J ends, which lost 5 bases and 2 bases, there was a span of 12 bases. CDR1 is SGHVS, CDR2 FQNEAQ, per germline.

The chain employs TRBV2 and TRBJ1-2; D not resolved. V was cut by 1 base and J by 7 bases, with 13 bases left in between. The V gene's germline CDR1 is SNHLY and CDR2 FYNNEI. CDR3 length: 14 amino acids. CDR3 sequence reads: CASSEERAAFGYTF. CDR3 sequence (DNA): TGTGCCAGCAGTGAAGAGAGGGCAGCGTTTGGCTACACCTTC.

The genes are TRBV5-5 and TRBJ2-7; 8 positions agree with TRBD1. The V segment lost 1 base and the J segment 1 base; nucleotides outside the gene matches: 7. This CDR3 has 16 residues. The germline V gene encodes CDR1 SGHKS and CDR2 YYEKEE (reference sequence). The CDR3 region is CASSLSPGQVSYEQYF. Here the CDR3 DNA reads TGTGCCAGCAGCTTGAGTCCGGGACAGGTGTCCTACGAGCAGTACTTC. The variable domain in full, completed from reference TRBV5-5 and TRBJ2-7, reads DAGVTQSPTHLIKTRGQQVTLRCSPISGHKSVSWYQQVLGQGPQFIFQYYEKEERGRGNFPDRFSARQFPNYSSELNVNALLLGDSALYLCASSLSPGQVSYEQYFGPGTRLTVT.